One and the same sample provided the 5 T cell receptor beta chains below, sequenced in a study of blood T cell repertoires in COVID-19. Using immunoSEQ multiplex PCR, the repertoire was profiled, and TCRdb retains in-frame clones only, with some absent. This sample yields about 150,000 clones, of which around nine tenths are seen a single time; around 3% belongs to the top ten. The sample was peripheral blood. The receptors were gathered from a man aged 60 to 75 with active or convalescent COVID-19.

The rearrangement uses TRBV19 and TRBJ2-5; perhaps TRBD2 as D (6 bases). The CDR3 has 13 amino acids. V shed 0 bases and J shed 7 bases, with 9 bases lying between them. Germline V gene sequence: CDR1 LNHDA, CDR2 SQIVND (reference sequence). CDR3 loop: CASSIDEGGTQYF. The CDR3 DNA sequence: TGTGCCAGTAGTATAGACGAGGGAGGGACCCAGTACTTC.

V is TRBV7-9 and J is TRBJ1-4; D may be TRBD1 (6 bases). This CDR3 contains 14 residues. The germline CDR1 and CDR2 sequences are SEHNR and FQNEAQ (reference sequence). Trimming removed 5 bases at V and 8 bases at J, with 15 bases between. This CDR3 is CASSPSGVLEKLFF. Here the CDR3 DNA reads TGTGCCAGCAGCCCCTCAGGGGTCTTAGAAAAACTGTTTTTT.

The CDR3 bases are TGTGCCAGCAGCGGTTACGGGACAATGGGGACTGAAGCTTTCTTT. Protein product: CASSGYGTMGTEAFF. J is TRBJ1-1 and V is TRBV9; TRBD1 is a possible D gene (6 bases). Trimming removed 3 bases from V and 5 bases from J, with 17 bases in between. This CDR3 comprises 15 residues. Germline values: CDR1 SGDLS, CDR2 YYNGEE. The whole variable domain, filled in from reference TRBV9 and TRBJ1-1, reads DSGVTQTPKHLITATGQRVTLRCSPRSGDLSVYWYQQSLDQGLQFLIQYYNGEERAKGNILERFSAQQFPDLHSELNLSSLELGDSALYFCASSGYGTMGTEAFFGQGTRLTVV.

The chain has TRBV10-2 and TRBJ1-1; D remains unclear. This CDR3 has 12 residues. Germline loops: CDR1 WSHSY, CDR2 SAAADI. Trimming shortened V by 0 bases and J by 12 bases, and 11 bases separated the two germline ends. The CDR3 DNA sequence: TGCGCCAGCAGTGAGTCGATGGCGGCGCCTTTCTTT. Its translation is CASSESMAAPFF.

The V and J genes are TRBV28 and TRBJ1-1; D possibly corresponds to TRBD1 (6 bases). Looked up from germline, CDR1 is MDHEN and CDR2 is SYDVKM. This CDR3 has 13 residues. The germline V and J ends were trimmed by 5 bases and 9 bases, with 16 bases remaining between them. The CDR3 loop reads CASSGGADPKAFF. DNA of the CDR3: TGTGCCAGCAGTGGGGGCGCGGACCCGAAAGCTTTCTTT.